This TCR beta chain was documented in a study of T cells in Graves' hyperthyroidism and ophthalmopathy. Turning to the study itself: Prior to any treatment, at the point of initial diagnosis, peripheral blood was collected. Broader study findings: The model foresaw ophthalmopathy a median roughly 6.5 months prior to onset.

This clonotype was detected ten times or more. What it binds is not known. CDR1 and CDR2 from the germline V gene are MNHEY and SMNVEV (reference sequence). The V segment lost 0 bases and the J segment 2 bases; nucleotides outside the gene matches: 1. The CDR3 runs to 14 residues. Regions amplified from RNA transcripts were the TCR beta CDR3 regions. Primed by the HTBI set, a first-round RT-PCR was run on the TCR CDR3. TCRdb recomputed calls from the multiplex PCR reads with MiXCR, one row per CDR3 protein. The sample carries 500,000 to 550,000 distinct CDR3 sequences, around 21% recorded once. The rearrangement links TRBV27 to TRBJ2-7; 7 nucleotides match TRBD1. What was sequenced was blood. This clonotype was sampled from a man aged 18 to 29 with Graves' hyperthyroidism. In DNA form, the CDR3 reads TGTGCCAGCAGTTTATCGGGACAGACCTACGAGCAGTACTTC. Protein: CASSLSGQTYEQYF.